The 11 T cell receptor beta chains below come from one sample, sequenced in a study of CXCR3-negative and CXCR3-positive naive CD8 T cells. General study points: CXCR3-positive naive cells had TRB CDR3s that were more hydrophobic than CXCR3-negative naive cells had.

The study made its TRB cDNA libraries by 5' RACE, adding UMI labels. For each CDR3 protein, TCRdb gives one entry from its re-call of the 5' RACE reads, without DNA. The sample data list approximately 100,000 distinct CDR3 sequences. Their specific antigens are unknown. The sample taken for sequencing was naive CXCR3+ CD8+ T cells from blood. Subset noted: CD45RO-CCR7+CD27+CD95- naive CD8+ T cells expressing CXCR3 (TNR3+). The source is a human donor in good health. Some clones in this sample may be carry-over from other donors' samples.

The chain is built from TRBV5-6 and TRBJ2-1; TCRdb lists TRBD2, though no DNA is available to test this call. The CDR3 is 13 amino acids. CDR1 SGHDT and CDR2 YYEEEE come from the germline V gene. The CDR3 sequence is CASSPGLENEQFF.

The chain recombines TRBV5-1 with TRBJ1-1. Germline V lookup: CDR1 SGHRS, CDR2 YFSETQ. The CDR3 extends over 12 amino acids. CDR3 region: CASSLEGTEAFF.

The CDR3 reads CSVRMEDGDSPLHF. The gene calls are TRBV29-1 and TRBJ1-6. CDR3 length: 14 amino acids. Germline-derived CDR1 and CDR2 are SQVTM and ANQGSEA.

V gene TRBV4-2 combines with J gene TRBJ2-1; the D call from TCRdb, TRBD2, cannot be confirmed without DNA. CDR3 length: 16 amino acids. In germline, CDR1 is LGHNA, CDR2 YNFKEQ. The CDR3 protein is CASSQVQTSGGHEQFF.

The chain employs TRBV5-6 and TRBJ2-7; TCRdb's D call, TRBD2, is unchecked because there is no DNA. CDR1 SGHDT and CDR2 YYEEEE come from the germline V gene. This CDR3 has 15 amino acids. CDR3 loop: CASSPERGYSYEQYF.

J is TRBJ2-1 and V is TRBV5-1; TCRdb returns TRBD1, unconfirmable since there is no DNA. Looked up from germline, CDR1 is SGHRS and CDR2 is YFSETQ. This CDR3 is 14 amino acids long. CDR3 residues: CASRQRGAGDEQFF. The variable domain in full, with the rest retrieved from reference TRBV5-1 and TRBJ2-1, is KAGVTQTPRYLIKTRGQQVTLSCSPISGHRSVSWYQQTPGQGLQFLFEYFSETQRNKGNFPGRFSGRQFSNSRSEMNVSTLELGDSALYLCASRQRGAGDEQFFGPGTRLTVL.

The chain has TRBV7-3 and TRBJ1-1; the TRBD1 assignment by TCRdb is unverifiable without DNA. Germline values: CDR1 SGHTA, CDR2 FQGTGA. This CDR3 is built from 15 residues. CDR3 sequence: CASSLMAGANTEAFF.

The rearrangement uses TRBV28 and TRBJ1-5. The CDR3 is made up of 14 amino acids. The germline gives CDR1 MDHEN, CDR2 SYDVKM. The CDR3 loop is CASSFSASNQPQHF.

The rearrangement links TRBV29-1 to TRBJ2-3; TCRdb's D call, TRBD2, is unchecked because there is no DNA. The CDR3 has 14 residues. CDR1 and CDR2 (germline): SQVTM, ANQGSEA. The CDR3 loop is CSVKGLAEVDTQYF.

The chain uses TRBV10-3 and TRBJ2-3. Germline assignment: CDR1 ENHRY and CDR2 SYGVKD. The length of the CDR3 is 12 residues. This chain's CDR3 is CAISESVDTQYF.

The rearrangement uses TRBV27 and TRBJ1-1; TCRdb calls TRBD1, which cannot be checked without DNA. This CDR3 has 13 residues. Germline V gene sequence: CDR1 MNHEY, CDR2 SMNVEV (reference sequence). CDR3 sequence: CASSFRGVTEAFF.